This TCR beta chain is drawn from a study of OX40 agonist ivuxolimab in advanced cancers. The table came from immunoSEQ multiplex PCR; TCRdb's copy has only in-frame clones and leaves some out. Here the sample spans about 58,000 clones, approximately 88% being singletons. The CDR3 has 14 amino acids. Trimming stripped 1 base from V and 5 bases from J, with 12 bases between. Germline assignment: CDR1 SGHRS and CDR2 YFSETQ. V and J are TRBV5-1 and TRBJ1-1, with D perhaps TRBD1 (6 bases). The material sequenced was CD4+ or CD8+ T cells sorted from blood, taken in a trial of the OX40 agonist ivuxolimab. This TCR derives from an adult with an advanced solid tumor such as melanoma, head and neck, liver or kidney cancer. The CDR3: CASSLNRVGTEAFF. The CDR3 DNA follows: TGCGCCAGCAGCTTGAACAGGGTGGGGACTGAAGCTTTCTTT.